The 17 T cell receptor beta chains listed next were all sequenced from one sample in a study of a mutant IDH1 vaccine in newly diagnosed glioma. Stated time point: week 35, safety follow-up. Doses comprised 300 ug of mutant IDH1 20-mer peptide each, plus topical imiquimod. Sequencing was performed with immunoSEQ multiplex PCR; in TCRdb, only in-frame clones are kept and a portion is missing. The sample contains tens of thousands of clones, 86% of which appear only once. Their antigen targets remain unknown. This specimen was PBMCs, taken from a glioma patient whose treatment included an IDH1 peptide vaccine. The receptors were sampled from a man aged 40-50 years with glioma.

This sequence joins TRBV5-4 and TRBJ2-4; 9 nucleotides agree with TRBD1. CDR3 length: 18 residues. The ends lost 3 bases at V and 1 base at J; junction bases unmatched: 11. Germline loops: CDR1 SGHNT, CDR2 YYREEE (reference sequence). CDR3 protein: CASSSRTGAAVAKNIQYF. CDR3 nucleotides: TGTGCCAGCAGCTCACGGACAGGGGCGGCGGTGGCCAAAAACATTCAGTACTTC.

The chain combines TRBV7-9 with TRBJ1-4; no definite D call. Deletions cut 3 bases from V and 7 bases from J, with 6 bases between. The CDR3 spans 12 residues. Germline CDR1 SEHNR, CDR2 FQNEAQ (reference sequence). Written as DNA, the CDR3 is TGTGCCAGCAGCTTGGGTTTTGAAAAACTGTTTTTT. This sequence encodes CASSLGFEKLFF.

This CDR3 is CASSLETVDTQYF. In DNA form, the CDR3 reads TGCGCCAGCAGCTTGGAGACCGTCGATACGCAGTATTTT. The chain uses TRBV5-1 and TRBJ2-3; D unclear. V lost 0 bases to trimming and J lost 6 bases, with 8 bases between them. The CDR3 is 13 amino acids. The V gene's germline CDR1 is SGHRS and CDR2 YFSETQ. The full variable domain, with the rest looked up from reference TRBV5-1 and TRBJ2-3, is KAGVTQTPRYLIKTRGQQVTLSCSPISGHRSVSWYQQTPGQGLQFLFEYFSETQRNKGNFPGRFSGRQFSNSRSEMNVSTLELGDSALYLCASSLETVDTQYFGPGTRLTVL.

This clone was seen a single time. V is TRBV29-1 and J is TRBJ2-5; weak D call: TRBD2 (6 bases). The J call may be faulty, since TRBJ2-7 better matches the DNA end. The CDR3 runs to 14 residues. Germline CDR1 SQVTM, CDR2 ANQGSEA. The CDR3 DNA reads TGCAGCGTTGCCGATTCGGGGGATTCCTACGAGCAGTACTTC. It translates to CSVADSGDSYEQYF.

This clone was detected only once. V and J are TRBV18 and TRBJ2-3; unclear D gene. The V and J ends lost 8 bases and 4 bases respectively, with 13 bases between them. The CDR3 length is 13 residues. Germline V gene data show CDR1 as KGHSH and CDR2 as LQKENI. The CDR3: CASTGNNPDTQYF. DNA for the CDR3: TGTGCCAGCACTGGGAACAACCCAGATACGCAGTATTTT.

The chain employs TRBV7-6 and TRBJ2-7; 12 bases are a match to TRBD2. Per the germline V gene, CDR1 is SGHVS and CDR2 is FNYEAQ. The CDR3 has 15 amino acids. The junction had 5 bases not matched to a gene; V was cut back by 4 bases and J by 4 bases. Written as DNA, the CDR3 is TGTGCCAGCAGCTCGCTAGCGGGAGGGTCGTACGAGCAGTACTTC. This gives the protein CASSSLAGGSYEQYF.

The chain links TRBV5-1 to TRBJ2-7; a possible D gene is TRBD2 (5 bases). V lost 4 bases to trimming and J lost 4 bases, with 9 bases between them. The CDR3 is made up of 12 amino acids. The germline gives CDR1 SGHRS, CDR2 YFSETQ. CDR3 sequence reads: CASSAGIYEQYF. CDR3 coding DNA: TGCGCCAGCAGCGCCGGGATTTACGAGCAGTACTTC.

This chain connects TRBV6-5 to TRBJ1-5; D ambiguous. Trimming stripped 8 bases from V and 3 bases from J, with 14 bases between. Germline CDR1 is MNHEY and CDR2 is SVGAGI. The CDR3 consists of 14 residues. CDR3 nucleotide sequence: TGTGCCAGCCGAAGCAGAGGGAACAATCAGCCCCAGCATTTT. This codes for CASRSRGNNQPQHF.

This chain uses TRBV6-5 with TRBJ2-1, with 7 bases that match TRBD1. V was clipped by 6 bases and J by 7 bases; unmatched bases: 6. The germline V gene encodes CDR1 MNHEY and CDR2 SVGAGI. There are 13 residues in the CDR3. The CDR3 region has the DNA TGTGCCAGCAGATACGACAGGGCGAATGAGCAGTTCTTC. Residues: CASRYDRANEQFF.

The chain has TRBV27 and TRBJ2-7; D is ambiguous. The CDR3 has 13 residues. V lost 3 bases and J 2 bases, leaving 8 bases between the germline ends. Germline CDR1 MNHEY, CDR2 SMNVEV (reference sequence). CDR3 in DNA: TGTGCCAGCAGTTTGGGCTGGCCCTACGAGCAGTACTTC. It codes for CASSLGWPYEQYF.

The chain carries TRBV6-5 and TRBJ2-7, with TRBD2 as a possible D gene (6 bases). The CDR3 is 15 amino acids. With 2 bases removed from V and 0 bases from J, the gap between germline ends came to 11 bases. Per germline, CDR1 MNHEY and CDR2 SVGAGI. CDR3 DNA sequence: TGTGCCAGCAGTTACCGGGGGTTTAGCTCCTACGAGCAGTACTTC. The encoded protein is CASSYRGFSSYEQYF.

V gene TRBV18 combines with J gene TRBJ1-5; TRBD1 is a possible D gene (5 bases). CDR3 length: 14 amino acids. From germline, CDR1 is KGHSH and CDR2 LQKENI. Trimming cost V 6 bases and J 6 bases, with 15 bases left between them. The CDR3 is CASSLNRDSQPQHF. CDR3 DNA: TGTGCCAGCTCCCTCAACCGGGACTCTCAGCCCCAGCATTTT.

The DNA for the CDR3 is TGTGCCACCAGCAGACCTCCGCAGGGCACCCAAGAGACCCAGTACTTC. Its translation: CATSRPPQGTQETQYF. V usage is TRBV15 and J usage is TRBJ2-5; possible D gene TRBD1, 5 bases. Per the germline V gene, CDR1 is LNHNV and CDR2 is YYDKDF (reference sequence). Trimming removed 2 bases at V and 1 base at J, with 14 bases between. The length of the CDR3 is 16 residues.

CDR3 nucleotides: TGTGCCAGCAGGGGCCCAAATCAGCCCCAGCATTTT. Protein sequence: CASRGPNQPQHF. The chain employs TRBV6-5 and TRBJ1-5; D gene unclear. CDR1 and CDR2 (germline): MNHEY, SVGAGI. The CDR3 spans 12 residues. The V end lost 6 bases, the J end lost 4 bases, and 7 bases lay between the germline ends.

The J gene is TRBJ2-1, the V gene TRBV6-5; D perhaps matches TRBD2 (6 bases). V lost 4 bases, J lost 8 bases, and 12 bases lay in between. The CDR3 covers 13 residues. Germline CDR1 is MNHEY and CDR2 is SVGAGI. DNA for the CDR3: TGTGCCAGCAGTTGGAGACTAGACGATGAGCAGTTCTTC. This codes for CASSWRLDDEQFF.

V usage is TRBV7-2 and J usage is TRBJ2-7; D not certain. The CDR3 has 12 residues. Germline lookup yields CDR1 SGHTA and CDR2 FQGNSA. The ends were cut back, 5 bases at V and 6 bases at J, with 11 bases in the middle. The CDR3 DNA sequence: TGTGCCAGCAGCCCTGGGGAAACCGAGCAGTACTTC. Translation gives CASSPGETEQYF.

The V gene is TRBV7-2, the J gene TRBJ2-7; D perhaps matches TRBD1 (5 bases). The CDR3 runs 14 residues. Trimming pared 3 bases from V and 3 bases from J, leaving 12 bases between. Germline V lookup: CDR1 SGHTA, CDR2 FQGNSA. The CDR3 spells CASSLAAQGYEQYF. CDR3 bases: TGTGCCAGCAGCTTGGCGGCCCAGGGCTACGAGCAGTACTTC.